This TCR beta chain was identified during a study of regulatory T cells. Primers: 52 TRBV forward and 13 TRBJ reverse. Sequencing used immunoSEQ multiplex PCR; TCRdb keeps in-frame clones, though not all of them. The sample shows tens of thousands of clones, roughly 88% of them seen only once. The CDR3 spans 16 residues. Germline loops: CDR1 MDHEN, CDR2 SYDVKM. V lost 4 bases, J lost 0 bases, and 7 bases stayed unmatched. Comments on this clone: The antigen remains unidentified.

Sorting split CD4+ cells into CD25-high CD127-low Tregs and CD25-low CD127-high conventional T cells. Regarding the study as a whole: In CD3G-deficient patients, conventional CD4+ T cells were enriched for hydrophobic CDR3 residues at positions 6 and 7. In patients, unique TRB V-J pairs were restricted and V/J usage skewed, especially in Tregs.

This clonotype was sampled from a child aged 10-17 years with CD3G deficiency. V is TRBV28 and J is TRBJ1-1, with 8 bases matching TRBD1. Input material: conventional CD4+ T cells sorted from blood. CDR3 protein: CASSSRTGQLNTEAFF. DNA of the CDR3: TGTGCCAGCAGTTCCCGGACAGGGCAATTGAACACTGAAGCTTTCTTT.